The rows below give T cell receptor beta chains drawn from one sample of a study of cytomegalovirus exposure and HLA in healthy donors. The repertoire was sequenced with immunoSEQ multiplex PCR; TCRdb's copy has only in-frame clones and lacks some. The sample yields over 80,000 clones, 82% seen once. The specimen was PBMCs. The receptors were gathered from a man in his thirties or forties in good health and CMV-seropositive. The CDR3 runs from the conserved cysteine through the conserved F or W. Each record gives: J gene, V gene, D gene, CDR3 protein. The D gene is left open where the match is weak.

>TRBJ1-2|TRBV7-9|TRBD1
CASIPQGEANYGYTF
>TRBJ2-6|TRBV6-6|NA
CASRSVAGANVLTF
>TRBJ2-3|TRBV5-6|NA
CASSHGVTDTQYF
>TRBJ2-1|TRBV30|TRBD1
CAWSTRRGRVYEQFF
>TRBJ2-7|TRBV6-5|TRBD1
CASRMTGGGEQYF
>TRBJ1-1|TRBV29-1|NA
CSVVDNSLAFF
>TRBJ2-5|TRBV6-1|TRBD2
CASSESGTSRETQYF
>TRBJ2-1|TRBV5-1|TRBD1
CASSVGQGIYNEQFF
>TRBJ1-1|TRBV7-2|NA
CASSLGQENTEAFF
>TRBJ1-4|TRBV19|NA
CASSKRALEKLFF
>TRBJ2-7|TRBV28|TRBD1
CASSSGTAPSYEQYF
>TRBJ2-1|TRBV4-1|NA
CASSQLQGAYNEQFF
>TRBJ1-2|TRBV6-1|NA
CASSELDRFYGYTF
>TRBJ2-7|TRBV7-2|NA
CASSLNGRYEQYF
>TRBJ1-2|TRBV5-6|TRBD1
CASSFGDRKLNYGYTF
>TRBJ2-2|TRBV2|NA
CASRRQPIGAGELFF
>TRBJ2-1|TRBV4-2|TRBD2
CASSQGEGLAGPSSYNEQFF
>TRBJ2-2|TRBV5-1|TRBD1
CASGPPGQVNTGELFF
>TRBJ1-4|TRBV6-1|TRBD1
CASSEGTGIPEKLFF
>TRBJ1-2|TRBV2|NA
CASSEEAGVYGYTF
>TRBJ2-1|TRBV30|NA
CAWSASSYNEQFF
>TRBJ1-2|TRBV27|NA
CASSFGAGSYGYTF
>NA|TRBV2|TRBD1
CASRPGQGNEQYF
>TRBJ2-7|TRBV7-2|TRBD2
CASSLLGREYSYEQYF
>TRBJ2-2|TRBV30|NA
CAWSVLWTANTGELFF
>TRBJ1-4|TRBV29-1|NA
CSAQTGGNEKLFF
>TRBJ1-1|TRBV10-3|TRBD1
CAISDPGQRKTEAFF
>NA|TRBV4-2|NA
CASSQGGTSYEQYF
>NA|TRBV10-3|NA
CAISAYRATSYEQYF
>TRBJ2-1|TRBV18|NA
CASSLLARPPYNEQFF
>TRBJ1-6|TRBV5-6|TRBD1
CASSSYLQGAHSPLHF
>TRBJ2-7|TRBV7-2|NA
CASSLSPVRDSAYEQYF
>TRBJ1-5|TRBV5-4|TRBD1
CASSSRDSNQPQHF
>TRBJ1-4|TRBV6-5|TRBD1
CASTTDRGSEKLFF
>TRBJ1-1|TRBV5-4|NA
CASSPSNTEAFF
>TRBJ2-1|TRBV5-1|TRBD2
CASSLASGITGEQFF
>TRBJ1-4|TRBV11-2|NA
CASSLGTKEKLFF
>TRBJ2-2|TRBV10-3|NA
CAISDTQGSPGELFF
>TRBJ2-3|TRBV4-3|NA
CASSQSSIPPTDTQYF
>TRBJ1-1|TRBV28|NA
CASSFAGMNTEAFF
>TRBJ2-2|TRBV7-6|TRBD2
CASSLADSGSRNTGELFF
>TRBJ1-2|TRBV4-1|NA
CASSPSPRRDYGYTF
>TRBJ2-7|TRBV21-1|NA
CASTFGAALQYF
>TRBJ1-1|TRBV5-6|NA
CASSLSQQANTEAFF
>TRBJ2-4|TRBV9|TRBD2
CASSAGTNDLAKNIQYF
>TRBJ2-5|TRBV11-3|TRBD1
CASSPGPGQGEEETQYF
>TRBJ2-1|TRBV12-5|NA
CASGSRTGRLDNEQFF
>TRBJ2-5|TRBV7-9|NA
CASSLGGTQYF
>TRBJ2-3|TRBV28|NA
CASSRRMTSTDTQYF
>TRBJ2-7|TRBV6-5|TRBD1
CASSYIGGGEQYF
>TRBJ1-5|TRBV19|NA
CASRTRGGLDQPQHF